Below are 3 T cell receptor beta chains sequenced from a single sample in a study of radiotherapy plus CTLA-4 blockade in lung cancer. Clones were read by immunoSEQ multiplex PCR, and TCRdb kept only the in-frame ones, dropping some. The table has 90,000 to 130,000 clones, about four fifths seen once. Sequenced here: peripheral blood, sampled from a patient treated with radiotherapy plus ipilimumab. These receptor sequences come from a human donor with non-small cell lung cancer that progressed on radiotherapy plus ipilimumab. Some clones in this sample may be carry-over from other donors' samples.

This clone showed up just a few times. The CDR3 sequence is CASSEGQGLNQPQHF. In DNA, the CDR3 is TGTGCCAGCAGCGAGGGACAGGGACTCAATCAGCCCCAGCATTTT. The rearrangement joins TRBV7-6 to TRBJ1-5; TRBD1 matches 9 bases. Germline trimming cut 5 bases from V and 3 bases from J; bases unmatched to any gene: 5. The CDR3 runs 15 residues. Germline CDR1 SGHVS, CDR2 FNYEAQ.

V and J are TRBV12-5 and TRBJ2-5; 12 bases are shared with TRBD2. Germline CDR1 is LGHNT and CDR2 is FRNRAP. There are 16 residues in the CDR3. V dropped 3 bases and J dropped 5; count of bases not matched to a gene: 7. CDR3 in DNA: TGTGCTAGTGGTTTTGGGGCTAGCGGGGGGGCGGAGACCCAGTACTTC. It translates to CASGFGASGGAETQYF.

V is TRBV27 and J is TRBJ2-7, with no clear D. The CDR3 contains 13 residues. Germline lookup yields CDR1 MNHEY and CDR2 SMNVEV (reference sequence). V lost 1 base and J lost 6, with 10 bases in between. The CDR3 DNA sequence: TGTGCCAGCAGTTTATACCCAGGAAGCGAGCAGTACTTC. Encoded protein: CASSLYPGSEQYF.